The rows below give T cell receptor beta chains drawn from one sample of a study of cytomegalovirus exposure and HLA in healthy donors. TCRdb keeps only in-frame clones here, not all; method: immunoSEQ multiplex PCR. The sample spans roughly 200,000 clones; the ten largest clones claim 1.1%. Sequencing was performed on PBMCs. These receptors were collected from a girl between 2 and 10 years old in good health and CMV-seropositive. CDR3s include the opening cysteine and the closing phenylalanine or tryptophan. A D gene is named only where the DNA matches it firmly.

D gene	V gene	J gene	CDR3 protein	CDR3 DNA
-	TRBV28	TRBJ1-4	CASSLRPEKLFF	TGTGCCAGCAGTTTGCGCCCCGAAAAACTGTTTTTT
TRBD1	TRBV9	TRBJ1-2	CASREEGQGRGYTF	TGTGCCAGCCGGGAAGAGGGACAGGGTAGGGGCTACACCTTC
TRBD1	TRBV7-9	TRBJ1-4	CASSPSGQGNEKLFF	TGTGCCAGCAGCCCATCGGGACAGGGAAATGAAAAACTGTTTTTT
-	TRBV7-3	TRBJ2-1	CASGTAGNEQFF	TGTGCCAGCGGTACGGCGGGCAATGAGCAGTTCTTC
TRBD1	TRBV7-3	TRBJ2-2	CASSPGTGDTGELFF	TGTGCCAGCAGCCCCGGGACAGGGGACACCGGGGAGCTGTTTTTT
TRBD1	TRBV9	TRBJ1-6	CASSVRDRGSPLHF	TGTGCCAGCAGCGTAAGAGACAGGGGCTCACCCCTCCACTTT
-	TRBV19	TRBJ1-2	CASSIGRGGYTF	TGTGCCAGTAGTATCGGCCGAGGGGGCTACACCTTC
-	TRBV7-3	TRBJ2-1	CASSPSQASGSYNEQFF	TGTGCCAGCAGCCCATCACAGGCGTCGGGCTCCTACAATGAGCAGTTCTTC
-	TRBV28	TRBJ1-5	CASSQGHQPQHF	TGTGCCAGCAGCCAGGGTCATCAGCCCCAGCATTTT
-	TRBV18	TRBJ2-4	CASSPPRPGLPKNIQYF	TGTGCCAGCTCACCACCACGTCCGGGACTGCCTAAAAACATTCAGTACTTC
-	TRBV7-6	TRBJ2-5	CASSLHRRGQETQYF	TGTGCCAGCAGCTTACATCGGCGGGGCCAAGAGACCCAGTACTTC
TRBD2	TRBV5-1	TRBJ2-1	CASSGPLAGGYNEQFF	TGCGCCAGCAGCGGGCCCCTAGCGGGAGGGTACAATGAGCAGTTCTTC
TRBD1	TRBV14	TRBJ1-3	CASSQVTGASGNTIYF	TGTGCCAGCAGCCAAGTCACAGGGGCCTCTGGAAACACCATATATTTT
TRBD2	TRBV28	TRBJ2-3	CASSLTRLAGASTDTQYF	TGTGCCAGCAGTTTAACTCGACTAGCGGGTGCTAGCACAGATACGCAGTATTTT
TRBD2	TRBV7-3	TRBJ2-2	CASSKGGLAGPNTGELFF	TGTGCCAGCAGCAAAGGAGGACTAGCGGGCCCGAACACCGGGGAGCTGTTTTTT
-	TRBV2	TRBJ2-2	CASASGNTGELFF	TGTGCCAGCGCGTCAGGGAACACCGGGGAGCTGTTTTTT
TRBD1	TRBV5-1	TRBJ2-3	CASRGTGDSDTQYF	TGCGCCAGCAGAGGTACAGGGGATTCAGATACGCAGTATTTT
-	TRBV11-3	TRBJ2-7	CASSLGGEEQYF	TGTGCCAGCAGCTTAGGCGGGGAGGAGCAGTACTTC
TRBD1	TRBV7-9	TRBJ2-1	CASSLAPWTGKYNEQFF	TGTGCCAGCAGCTTAGCCCCCTGGACAGGAAAATACAATGAGCAGTTCTTC
-	TRBV18	TRBJ2-7	CASSPPSFGTGEYEQYF	TGTGCCAGCTCACCACCTTCCTTTGGGACTGGGGAATACGAGCAGTACTTC
-	TRBV9	TRBJ2-7	CASSVGGLRPYEQYF	TGTGCCAGCAGCGTAGGAGGTCTCCGTCCCTACGAGCAGTACTTC
-	TRBV5-4	TRBJ2-1	CASSLELAGNEQFF	TGTGCCAGCAGCTTGGAGCTAGCCGGCAATGAGCAGTTCTTC
TRBD1	TRBV19	TRBJ1-5	CATTKTGGAYQPQHF	TGTGCCACAACAAAGACAGGGGGCGCGTATCAGCCCCAGCATTTT
TRBD1	TRBV2	TRBJ2-3	CASSGQGEDTQYF	TGTGCCAGCAGTGGGCAGGGGGAAGATACGCAGTATTTT
-	TRBV28	TRBJ1-5	CASRGAATNREPGNQPQHF	TGTGCCAGCAGGGGGGCAGCTACTAACAGGGAACCGGGCAATCAGCCCCAGCATTTT
-	TRBV7-3	TRBJ1-1	CASSSTPNTEAFF	TGTGCCAGCAGCTCGACACCGAACACTGAAGCTTTCTTT
-	TRBV5-1	TRBJ2-2	CASSSGGLVAGELFF	TGCGCCAGCAGCTCAGGGGGACTAGTGGCCGGGGAGCTGTTTTTT
TRBD2	TRBV27	TRBJ2-5	CASSLSTSWSETQYF	TGTGCCAGCAGTCTCTCGACTAGCTGGTCGGAGACCCAGTACTTC
TRBD2	TRBV7-9	TRBJ2-1	CASSFNKAGGFNEQFF	TGTGCCAGCAGCTTCAACAAAGCGGGAGGTTTCAATGAGCAGTTCTTC
-	TRBV6-5	TRBJ2-7	CASSERGSYEQYF	TGTGCCAGCAGCGAACGGGGCTCCTACGAGCAGTACTTC
TRBD2	TRBV6-6	TRBJ2-7	CASSPIAGAYEQYF	TGTGCCAGCAGCCCAATTGCGGGGGCCTACGAGCAGTACTTC